Shown below are 19 T cell receptor beta chains from a single sample sequenced in a study of control samples from healthy donors and cancer patients. Produced via immunoSEQ multiplex PCR; TCRdb's table is partial and in-frame only. The sample yields about 270,000 clones, about 80% seen once. The sample was PBMCs. These receptors originate from a woman aged 55-70 years with lung cancer.

In this sample, this clone turned up once. J is TRBJ1-3 and V is TRBV12-5; D is uncertain. Trimming left V 6 bases short and J 0 bases short, with 12 bases between. This CDR3 spans 15 amino acids. Germline V CDR1 and CDR2: LGHNT, FRNRAP. The CDR3, as DNA: TGTGCTAGTGGCCCCTCGGGGTACTCTGGAAACACCATATATTTT. It codes for CASGPSGYSGNTIYF.

V gene TRBV5-5 combines with J gene TRBJ2-4; 12 bases line up with TRBD1. The CDR3 covers 16 residues. Germline V CDR1 and CDR2: SGHKS, YYEKEE (reference sequence). J gave up 8 bases and V 4 bases, and 10 bases lay outside the gene matches. CDR3 loop: CASSRTPGQGADIQYF. DNA of the CDR3: TGTGCCAGCAGCAGAACGCCGGGACAGGGGGCTGACATTCAGTACTTC.

The V and J genes are TRBV28 and TRBJ2-3; 12 bases line up with TRBD2. The CDR3 length is 15 residues. With V trimmed by 6 bases and J by 6 bases, 7 bases remained unmatched. Germline V gene lookup returns CDR1 MDHEN and CDR2 SYDVKM. CDR3 coding DNA: TGTGCCAGCAGGCTCACCGGGACTAGCGGGGATACGCAGTATTTT. It specifies CASRLTGTSGDTQYF. The entire variable domain, with the rest obtained from reference TRBV28 and TRBJ2-3, is as follows: DVKVTQSSRYLVKRTGEKVFLECVQDMDHENMFWYRQDPGLGLRLIYFSYDVKMKEKGDIPEGYSVSREKKERFSLILESASTNQTSMYLCASRLTGTSGDTQYFGPGTRLTVL.

The rearrangement links TRBV11-2 to TRBJ1-1; D is unclear. CDR1 SGHAT and CDR2 FQNNGV come from the germline V gene. The CDR3 has 11 residues. Between the trimmed V and J ends, which lost 5 bases and 4 bases, there was a span of 5 bases. The CDR3 spells CASSGFTEAFF. As DNA, the CDR3 is TGTGCCAGCAGCGGCTTCACTGAAGCTTTCTTT.

This clone was counted only a few times. V usage is TRBV5-1 and J usage is TRBJ1-2; D remains unclear. This CDR3 contains 14 residues. With 0 bases removed from V and 1 base from J, the gap between germline ends came to 7 bases. CDR1 is SGHRS, CDR2 YFSETQ, per germline. CDR3 region: CASSLESVNYGYTF. DNA for the CDR3: TGCGCCAGCAGCTTGGAGTCGGTTAACTATGGCTACACCTTC.

Of note for this clone: This sample includes further DNA sequences coding for the same CDR3. The chain links TRBV7-2 to TRBJ2-7, with D possibly being TRBD1 (6 bases). The CDR3 runs 14 residues. V lost 2 bases and J lost 1, with 9 bases in between. CDR1 is SGHTA and CDR2 is FQGNSA in the germline V gene. CDR3 sequence: CASSLRQGSYEQYF. In DNA, the CDR3 is TGTGCCAGCAGCTTACGCCAGGGGTCCTACGAGCAGTACTTC.

The chain links TRBV5-6 to TRBJ1-2; D is uncertain. Trimming took off 1 base at V and 3 bases at J, with 10 bases between the two ends. The CDR3 length is 14 residues. Germline V CDR1 and CDR2: SGHDT, YYEEEE. The CDR3 loop is CASSLYGIDYGYTF. In DNA form, the CDR3 reads TGTGCCAGCAGCTTGTACGGGATCGACTATGGCTACACCTTC.

The chain combines TRBV19 with TRBJ2-2, with TRBD2 as a possible D gene (6 bases). The V gene's germline CDR1 is LNHDA and CDR2 SQIVND (reference sequence). Trimming took off 7 bases at V and 2 bases at J, with 20 bases between the two ends. CDR3 length: 17 amino acids. The CDR3 DNA sequence: TGTGCCAGTACAAGCCCTTGGCGGGAATTAAACACCGGGGAGCTGTTTTTT. It encodes CASTSPWRELNTGELFF.

This chain links TRBV9 with TRBJ1-1; 7 nucleotides match TRBD1. This CDR3 contains 15 residues. Germline V gene sequence: CDR1 SGDLS, CDR2 YYNGEE. The V gene end was trimmed by 0 bases and the J gene end by 0 bases; junction bases not matched to a gene: 2. The CDR3 nucleotides read TGTGCCAGCAGCGTAGACGGGACAGTGAACACTGAAGCTTTCTTT. Protein product: CASSVDGTVNTEAFF. Full variable domain (rest looked up from reference TRBV9 and TRBJ1-1): DSGVTQTPKHLITATGQRVTLRCSPRSGDLSVYWYQQSLDQGLQFLIQYYNGEERAKGNILERFSAQQFPDLHSELNLSSLELGDSALYFCASSVDGTVNTEAFFGQGTRLTVV.

The gene calls are TRBV25-1 and TRBJ2-7; the match to TRBD2 covers 10 bases. V was pared by 4 bases and J by 3 bases, with 12 bases of the junction left unmatched. Germline CDR1 and CDR2: MGHDK and SYGVNS. This CDR3 has 17 residues. As DNA, the CDR3 is TGTGCCAGCAGTGGCCGCGATCCTAGCGGGAGCCTCTACGAGCAGTACTTC. Amino acids: CASSGRDPSGSLYEQYF.

The chain has TRBV7-3 and TRBJ2-5, with D hard to call. The CDR3 is made up of 13 amino acids. Germline V CDR1 and CDR2: SGHTA, FQGTGA. Trimming shortened V by 5 bases and J by 2 bases, and 9 bases separated the two germline ends. CDR3: CASSPSRQETQYF. DNA of the CDR3: TGTGCCAGCAGCCCCTCTCGGCAAGAGACCCAGTACTTC.

The J gene is TRBJ2-2, the V gene TRBV2, with D unresolved. Germline CDR1 SNHLY, CDR2 FYNNEI. V lost 5 bases and J 3 bases, leaving 4 bases between the germline ends. The length of the CDR3 is 12 residues. DNA of the CDR3: TGTGCCAGCAGTTCGGACACCGGGGAGCTGTTTTTT. Translated, it gives CASSSDTGELFF.

This chain joins TRBV28 and TRBJ2-5; perhaps TRBD2 as D (5 bases). V lost 8 bases, J lost 0 bases, and 10 bases lay in between. Germline V CDR1 and CDR2: MDHEN, SYDVKM. CDR3 length: 13 residues. CDR3: CASGAGDQETQYF. The DNA of the CDR3 is TGTGCCAGCGGTGCGGGTGACCAAGAGACCCAGTACTTC.

The chain couples TRBV6-2 or TRBV6-3 to TRBJ1-1; D call uncertain. Germline V gene lookup returns CDR1 MNHEY and CDR2 SVGEGT. The CDR3 runs 13 residues. V was shortened by 2 bases and J by 5 bases, with 9 bases between the two germline ends. The CDR3 sequence is CASSYMRETEAFF. CDR3 DNA sequence: TGTGCCAGCAGTTACATGAGGGAAACTGAAGCTTTCTTT.

The chain combines TRBV7-3 with TRBJ2-7; D is unresolved. The germline CDR1 and CDR2 sequences are SGHTA and FQGTGA. Trimming took 1 base from V and 6 from J, leaving 10 bases between them. CDR3 size: 13 residues. CDR3 loop: CASSLNGVSEQYF. The CDR3 nucleotides read TGTGCCAGCAGCTTAAATGGGGTTTCCGAGCAGTACTTC.

V and J are TRBV24-1 and TRBJ2-1, with 12 bases that match TRBD2. V dropped 5 bases and J dropped 2; count of bases not matched to a gene: 6. The CDR3 is 17 residues long. In germline, CDR1 is KGHDR, CDR2 SFDVKD. CDR3 DNA sequence: TGTGCCACCAGTGGCCTAGCGGGAGGGAGGGCCTACAATGAGCAGTTCTTC. Protein: CATSGLAGGRAYNEQFF.

The rearrangement links TRBV7-9 to TRBJ1-1; TRBD1 matches at 7 bases. The CDR3 is made up of 14 amino acids. Germline V gene lookup returns CDR1 SEHNR and CDR2 FQNEAQ (reference sequence). V trimming: 5 bases; J trimming: 3 bases; junction bases outside the gene matches: 6. CDR3 bases: TGTGCCAGCAGCCGATTTACAGGGGACACTGAAGCTTTCTTT. Translation: CASSRFTGDTEAFF.

The CDR3 DNA reads as TGTGCCAGTAGGCCGGGACAGCACCAGTTCTTC. Translating gives CASRPGQHQFF. This sequence joins TRBV19 and TRBJ2-1; 7 nucleotides agree with TRBD1. Germline V gene lookup returns CDR1 LNHDA and CDR2 SQIVND (reference sequence). Trimming took 6 bases from V and 13 from J; bases not matched to a gene: 6. The CDR3 length is 11 residues.

Written as DNA, the CDR3 is TGCGCCAGCAGCTTGGAGCCGGGCTCCTACGAGCAGTACTTC. Translating it yields CASSLEPGSYEQYF. The chain uses TRBV5-1 and TRBJ2-7, with D unclear. Trimming removed 0 bases from V and 0 bases from J, with 7 bases in between. Germline V CDR1 and CDR2: SGHRS, YFSETQ. The CDR3 contains 14 residues.